What follows are 32 T cell receptor beta chains derived from one specimen sequenced in a study of OX40 agonist ivuxolimab in advanced cancers. The assay was immunoSEQ multiplex PCR, and TCRdb's table has in-frame clones only and misses some. The table has some 54,000 clones, 80% seen once. Sequenced here: CD4+ or CD8+ T cells sorted from blood, sampled in a trial of the OX40 agonist ivuxolimab. Receptors were obtained from an adult with an advanced solid tumor such as melanoma, head and neck, liver or kidney cancer.

J is TRBJ1-5 and V is TRBV7-8; D is undetermined. CDR1 and CDR2 (germline): SGHVS, FQNEAQ. The CDR3 consists of 14 residues. The V and J ends lost 5 bases and 3 bases respectively, with 11 bases between them. The CDR3, as DNA: TGTGCCAGCAGCATTGGGCAGGACAATCAGCCCCAGCATTTT. It is translated as CASSIGQDNQPQHF. Together with reference TRBV7-8 and TRBJ1-5, the CDR3 gives the full variable domain: GAGVSQSPRYKVAKRGQDVALRCDPISGHVSLFWYQQALGQGPEFLTYFQNEAQLDKSGLPSDRFFAERPEGSVSTLKIQRTQQEDSAVYLCASSIGQDNQPQHFGDGTRLSIL.

The J gene is TRBJ2-5, the V gene TRBV18; 13 bases are shared with TRBD2. The germline V gene encodes CDR1 KGHSH and CDR2 LQKENI. Losses at the gene ends were 2 bases for V and 2 bases for J; bases not matched to a gene: 2. The CDR3 covers 16 residues. This CDR3 is CASSPAGLAGQETQYF. The CDR3 nucleotides are TGTGCCAGCTCACCAGCGGGACTAGCGGGGCAAGAGACCCAGTACTTC.

V gene TRBV2 combines with J gene TRBJ1-5, with D perhaps matching TRBD1 (6 bases). V lost 5 bases, J lost 6 bases, and 17 bases lay in between. CDR1 is SNHLY and CDR2 is FYNNEI in the germline V gene. CDR3 size: 15 residues. The CDR3 spells CASSPTRGAGQPQHF. The CDR3 coding sequence is TGTGCCAGCAGTCCAACCCGGGGGGCTGGTCAGCCCCAGCATTTT.

The gene calls are TRBV6-5 and TRBJ1-1; 7 positions agree with TRBD1. The CDR3 length is 15 residues. With 6 bases clipped from V and 3 bases from J, the junction kept 10 bases outside the gene matches. Per the germline V gene, CDR1 is MNHEY and CDR2 is SVGAGI. The CDR3 region is CASRRQGLGDTEAFF. In DNA, the CDR3 is TGTGCCAGCAGACGACAGGGACTAGGAGACACTGAAGCTTTCTTT.

The chain uses TRBV18 and TRBJ2-1; the match to TRBD2 covers 12 bases. V lost 3 bases, J lost 9 bases, and 12 bases stayed unmatched. Germline CDR1 KGHSH, CDR2 LQKENI. This CDR3 contains 17 residues. CDR3 sequence: CASSPSRTSGTGGEQFF. CDR3 in DNA: TGTGCCAGCTCACCTTCCAGGACTAGCGGGACAGGCGGTGAGCAGTTCTTC. The full variable domain, in which reference TRBV18 and TRBJ2-1 provide the parts outside the CDR3, is NAGVMQNPRHLVRRRGQEARLRCSPMKGHSHVYWYRQLPEEGLKFMVYLQKENIIDESGMPKERFSAEFPKEGPSILRIQQVVRGDSAAYFCASSPSRTSGTGGEQFFGPGTRLTVL.

This clone was observed a single time. The chain joins TRBV23-1 to TRBJ1-3; possible D gene TRBD1, 5 bases. TRBV23-1 counts as an open reading frame of uncertain function. The CDR3 covers 14 residues. Trimming took 8 bases from V and 3 from J, leaving 14 bases between them. Written as DNA, the CDR3 is TGCGCCAGCCCGACAGTCTGTCTTGGAAACACCATATATTTT. Protein: CASPTVCLGNTIYF.

The rearrangement joins TRBV29-1 to TRBJ2-5; D gene ambiguous. TRBJ2-7 matches the DNA end more closely, so the J call is doubtful. Germline assignment: CDR1 SQVTM and CDR2 ANQGSEA. The CDR3 runs to 13 residues. The CDR3, as DNA: TGCAGCGTTGATGGGTTGGGTTCCTACGAGCAGTACTTC. Encoded protein: CSVDGLGSYEQYF.

This clone was recorded a few times. This sequence joins TRBV5-1 and TRBJ2-1; 7 positions agree with TRBD1. CDR1 is SGHRS and CDR2 is YFSETQ in the germline V gene. The V and J ends lost 4 bases and 9 bases, in that order; junction bases with no gene match: 10. This CDR3 is built from 14 residues. CDR3 region: CASSPSKGAVEQFF. CDR3 in DNA: TGCGCCAGCAGCCCGAGTAAGGGGGCCGTTGAGCAGTTCTTC. The full variable domain, in which reference TRBV5-1 and TRBJ2-1 provide the parts outside the CDR3, is KAGVTQTPRYLIKTRGQQVTLSCSPISGHRSVSWYQQTPGQGLQFLFEYFSETQRNKGNFPGRFSGRQFSNSRSEMNVSTLELGDSALYLCASSPSKGAVEQFFGPGTRLTVL.

This chain uses TRBV5-6 with TRBJ1-1, with 9 positions matching TRBD1. J lost 7 bases, V lost 4 bases, and 14 bases had no gene match. The CDR3 contains 16 residues. From germline, CDR1 is SGHDT and CDR2 YYEEEE. The CDR3 region is CASSPYGGTGRDEAFF. CDR3 DNA sequence: TGTGCCAGCAGCCCCTACGGGGGGACAGGGAGGGATGAAGCTTTCTTT.

The CDR3 nucleotides read TGCGCCAGCAGCCGAGCGGGCCCTAACGCGGAGACCCAGTACTTC. It encodes CASSRAGPNAETQYF. This sequence joins TRBV5-1 and TRBJ2-5; D possibly corresponds to TRBD2 (6 bases). The germline gives CDR1 SGHRS, CDR2 YFSETQ. The CDR3 runs 15 residues. V was pared by 4 bases and J by 5 bases, with 18 bases between.

This chain links TRBV5-8 with TRBJ1-4; D not certain. Deletions cut 0 bases from V and 11 bases from J, with 11 bases between. Germline lookup yields CDR1 SGHTS and CDR2 YDEGEE. CDR3 length: 13 residues. The CDR3 reads CASSLGYPGKLFF. In nucleotides, the CDR3 is TGTGCCAGCAGCTTGGGGTACCCGGGGAAACTGTTTTTT.

This clone was seen a few times. V gene TRBV7-9 combines with J gene TRBJ1-5; 7 bases match TRBD1. CDR3 length equals 14 residues. The V gene's germline CDR1 is SEHNR and CDR2 FQNEAQ (reference sequence). V lost 4 bases, J lost 2 bases, and 2 bases stayed unmatched. DNA for the CDR3: TGTGCCAGCAGCTCTACAGGGGGCAATCAGCCCCAGCATTTT. This encodes CASSSTGGNQPQHF.

The chain is built from TRBV11-2 and TRBJ2-1, with TRBD2 identical over 7 bases. The germline V gene encodes CDR1 SGHAT and CDR2 FQNNGV. With 5 bases clipped from V and 5 bases from J, the junction kept 12 bases outside the gene matches. CDR3 length equals 16 residues. The CDR3 sequence is CASSPRTRRRDNEQFF. The CDR3 DNA reads TGTGCCAGCAGCCCGAGGACTAGGAGGAGGGACAATGAGCAGTTCTTC.

This clone was picked up a small number of times. CDR3: CAWSGQGLYGYTF. For the CDR3, the DNA is TGTGCCTGGAGTGGACAGGGGCTGTATGGCTACACCTTC. The V gene is TRBV30, the J gene TRBJ1-2; 8 nucleotides match TRBD1. The V segment lost 1 base and the J segment 5 bases; nucleotides outside the gene matches: 3. The CDR3 totals 13 residues. Looked up from germline, CDR1 is GTSNPN and CDR2 is SVGIG (reference sequence). The complete variable domain, with remaining parts taken from reference TRBV30 and TRBJ1-2, reads SQTIHQWPATLVQPVGSPLSLECTVEGTSNPNLYWYRQAAGRGLQLLFYSVGIGQISSEVPQNLSASRPQDRQFILSSKKLLLSDSGFYLCAWSGQGLYGYTFGSGTRLTVV.

The V and J genes are TRBV18 and TRBJ1-4; tentatively, D is TRBD1 (6 bases). The V gene's germline CDR1 is KGHSH and CDR2 LQKENI. Trimming cost V 6 bases and J 0 bases, with 11 bases left between them. The CDR3 consists of 15 residues. The CDR3 sequence is CASSRRTATNEKLFF. As DNA, the CDR3 is TGTGCCAGCTCGCGTAGGACAGCAACTAATGAAAAACTGTTTTTT. Drawing the rest from reference TRBV18 and TRBJ1-4, the complete variable domain is NAGVMQNPRHLVRRRGQEARLRCSPMKGHSHVYWYRQLPEEGLKFMVYLQKENIIDESGMPKERFSAEFPKEGPSILRIQQVVRGDSAAYFCASSRRTATNEKLFFGSGTQLSVL.

The chain links TRBV2 to TRBJ2-1; no firm D call. The length of the CDR3 is 12 residues. Trimming shortened V by 4 bases and J by 6 bases, and 7 bases separated the two germline ends. Looked up from germline, CDR1 is SNHLY and CDR2 is FYNNEI. This CDR3 reads CASSAQSNEQFF. In DNA form, the CDR3 reads TGTGCCAGCAGTGCACAATCCAATGAGCAGTTCTTC. Full variable domain (outside the CDR3, taken from reference TRBV2 and TRBJ2-1): EPEVTQTPSHQVTQMGQEVILRCVPISNHLYFYWYRQILGQKVEFLVSFYNNEISEKSEIFDDQFSVERPDGSNFTLKIRSTKLEDSAMYFCASSAQSNEQFFGPGTRLTVL.

CDR3 residues: CASNRGFGQETQYF. CDR3 sequence (DNA): TGTGCCAGTAACAGGGGATTTGGGCAAGAGACCCAGTACTTC. The J gene is TRBJ2-5, the V gene TRBV25-1; 7 bases align to TRBD1. The CDR3 extends over 14 amino acids. From germline, CDR1 is MGHDK and CDR2 SYGVNS. After removal of 9 bases from V and 2 bases from J, the junction contained 9 bases not matched to a gene. The full variable domain, with the rest looked up from reference TRBV25-1 and TRBJ2-5, is EADIYQTPRYLVIGTGKKITLECSQTMGHDKMYWYQQDPGMELHLIHYSYGVNSTEKGDLSSESTVSRIRTEHFPLTLESARPSHTSQYLCASNRGFGQETQYFGPGTRLLVL.

This clone turned up a few times. The chain carries TRBV7-8 and TRBJ2-5; D may be TRBD2 (6 bases). Trimming shortened V by 5 bases and J by 5 bases, and 15 bases separated the two germline ends. Germline lookup yields CDR1 SGHVS and CDR2 FQNEAQ. This CDR3 contains 14 residues. CDR3 sequence: CASSVSSVRETQYF. DNA for the CDR3: TGTGCCAGCAGCGTGTCTAGCGTTAGGGAGACCCAGTACTTC.

This chain connects TRBV5-1 to TRBJ2-3; 11 bases match TRBD2. Germline V gene lookup returns CDR1 SGHRS and CDR2 YFSETQ. The CDR3 is 13 amino acids. Unmatched junction bases numbered 3, after V lost 7 bases and J lost 5 bases. Here the CDR3 DNA reads TGCGCCAGCCATAGCGGGAGGGGAGATACGCAGTATTTT. Residues: CASHSGRGDTQYF.

The chain recombines TRBV5-1 with TRBJ2-5; D not resolved. Per the germline V gene, CDR1 is SGHRS and CDR2 is YFSETQ. The V gene lost 1 base and the J gene lost 2 bases, with 12 bases spanning the gap. The CDR3 runs to 15 residues. The CDR3 region is CASSLSGRVQETQYF. The CDR3 coding sequence is TGCGCCAGCAGCTTGAGTGGACGTGTACAAGAGACCCAGTACTTC.

The chain combines TRBV11-2 with TRBJ1-5; the D gene is possibly TRBD1 (6 bases). There are 16 residues in the CDR3. V lost 1 base and J 0 bases, leaving 10 bases between the germline ends. The V gene's germline CDR1 is SGHAT and CDR2 FQNNGV. CDR3 sequence reads: CASSLAAGDSNQPQHF. The CDR3 bases are TGTGCCAGCAGCTTAGCTGCAGGGGATAGCAATCAGCCCCAGCATTTT.

The chain combines TRBV6-6 with TRBJ2-7; TRBD1 agrees at 10 bases. The CDR3 has 15 residues. Germline V gives CDR1 MNHNY, CDR2 SVGAGI (reference sequence). Unmatched junction bases numbered 10, after V lost 5 bases and J lost 6 bases. DNA for the CDR3: TGTGCCAGCAGTCAGCCCGGGACAGGGGAGGGCGAGCAGTACTTC. This sequence encodes CASSQPGTGEGEQYF.

The chain has TRBV18 and TRBJ1-2; D remains ambiguous. The CDR3 spans 14 residues. V shed 1 base and J shed 6 bases, with 12 bases lying between them. Germline loops: CDR1 KGHSH, CDR2 LQKENI. The CDR3 is CASSPRRQSDGYTF. CDR3 sequence (DNA): TGTGCCAGCTCACCACGTCGGCAGAGTGATGGCTACACCTTC.

The chain carries TRBV25-1 and TRBJ1-2, with D hard to call. Per germline, CDR1 MGHDK and CDR2 SYGVNS. The CDR3 spans 16 residues. Trimming took 6 bases from V and 4 from J, leaving 21 bases between them. CDR3 bases: TGTGCCAGCAGCTCGACAACCGAGGATAGGATCTATGGCTACACCTTC. It codes for CASSSTTEDRIYGYTF.

In DNA form, the CDR3 reads TGTGCCAGCAGCTTTCCCTCAGAGACCCAGTACTTC. Translation: CASSFPSETQYF. The chain carries TRBV4-2 and TRBJ2-5, with unresolved D. The germline V and J ends were trimmed by 5 bases and 4 bases, with 8 bases remaining between them. The germline V gene encodes CDR1 LGHNA and CDR2 YNFKEQ. The length of the CDR3 is 12 residues.

With regard to this clone: The sample carries other DNA sequences with the same CDR3. The chain uses TRBV2 and TRBJ1-1; tentatively, D is TRBD1 (5 bases). This CDR3 is built from 16 residues. The germline V gene has CDR1 SNHLY and CDR2 FYNNEI. V gave up 6 bases and J gave up 4 bases, with 21 bases separating them. CDR3 protein: CASSGPWGGGGTEAFF. The DNA of the CDR3 is TGTGCCAGCAGCGGTCCTTGGGGGGGTGGCGGCACTGAAGCTTTCTTT.

This clone was picked up one time. The genes are TRBV19 and TRBJ1-2; perhaps TRBD1 as D (6 bases). The germline V gene has CDR1 LNHDA and CDR2 SQIVND (reference sequence). Trimming cost V 5 bases and J 10 bases, with 17 bases left between them. There are 13 residues in the CDR3. This chain's CDR3 is CASSDTGKWDYTF. The CDR3, as DNA: TGTGCCAGTAGTGATACAGGGAAATGGGACTACACCTTC.

This chain connects TRBV6-1 to TRBJ2-5, with D perhaps TRBD1 (6 bases). V was shortened by 3 bases and J by 5 bases, with 13 bases between the two germline ends. The CDR3 extends over 14 amino acids. Germline V gene lookup returns CDR1 MNHNS and CDR2 SASEGT. The CDR3 region is CASSELDSRETQYF. CDR3 DNA: TGTGCCAGCAGTGAGTTGGACAGCCGGGAGACCCAGTACTTC.

The chain couples TRBV2 to TRBJ1-2; TRBD1 aligns across 11 bases. Per germline, CDR1 SNHLY and CDR2 FYNNEI. Germline trimming cut 7 bases from V and 5 bases from J; bases unmatched to any gene: 6. This CDR3 region has 14 residues. The CDR3 is CASTRDRGLYGYTF. CDR3 nucleotides: TGTGCCAGCACCCGGGACAGGGGGTTATATGGCTACACCTTC.

This clone was observed a handful of times. The V call is TRBV19, the J call TRBJ2-1; TRBD1 matches at 10 bases. The CDR3 is made up of 19 amino acids. Germline V gene data show CDR1 as LNHDA and CDR2 as SQIVND (reference sequence). V trimming: 2 bases; J trimming: 6 bases; junction bases outside the gene matches: 16. The CDR3 reads CASSIKGDRGSDSGNEQFF. DNA of the CDR3: TGTGCCAGTAGTATAAAAGGGGACAGGGGCTCGGATAGCGGCAATGAGCAGTTCTTC.

Only a few counts were recorded for this clone. The rearrangement uses TRBV14 and TRBJ2-5; 10 positions match TRBD2. The CDR3 contains 16 residues. V dropped 4 bases and J dropped 2; count of bases not matched to a gene: 7. Looked up from germline, CDR1 is SGHDN and CDR2 is FVKESK. CDR3 DNA sequence: TGTGCCAGCAGCCTGAGGACTAGCGGAATTCAAGAGACCCAGTACTTC. It specifies CASSLRTSGIQETQYF. The full variable domain, in which reference TRBV14 and TRBJ2-5 provide the parts outside the CDR3, is EAGVTQFPSHSVIEKGQTVTLRCDPISGHDNLYWYRRVMGKEIKFLLHFVKESKQDESGMPNNRFLAERTGGTYSTLKVQPAELEDSGVYFCASSLRTSGIQETQYFGPGTRLLVL.

The CDR3 reads CATSRQGARGYTF. The CDR3 DNA follows: TGTGCCACCAGCAGACAGGGGGCGCGAGGCTACACCTTC. V gene TRBV15 combines with J gene TRBJ1-2, with 8 nucleotides matching TRBD1. V dropped 2 bases and J dropped 8; count of bases not matched to a gene: 4. There are 13 residues in the CDR3. Per the germline V gene, CDR1 is LNHNV and CDR2 is YYDKDF (reference sequence).